The 23 T cell receptor beta chains below all came from one sample that was sequenced in a study of CD8+CD57+ T cells in acquired aplastic anemia listed by TCRdb under 2018. Expansion of CD8+CD57+ cells had been shown by flow cytometry in the patients chosen for sequencing. The instrument was an Illumina HiSeq 2000. Genomic DNA served as template for TCR beta VDJ combination and CDR3 sequence profiling. Using fastp trimming at Q25 and MiXCR clonotype assembly, TCRdb reanalyzed the public sequencing data and kept in-frame beta chains. Entries are consolidated by CDR3 protein sequence, retaining the most common genes and DNA. A total of approximately 160,000 distinct CDR3 sequences appear in this sample, less than 50% of them only once. The top ten hold about 2.9% of the sample. Input material: sorted CD4+, CD8+, or CD8+CD57+ T cells (not recorded which) from PBMCs. These receptors were taken from a human donor with aplastic anemia.

This clonotype came up a few times. At one boundary the junction diverges from the germline segment, which might be a read error. The genes are TRBV10-3 and TRBJ1-1; TRBD1 matches at 7 bases. The CDR3 contains 14 residues. Germline lookup yields CDR1 ENHRY and CDR2 SYGVKD. CDR3 protein: CASSLDRRNTEAFF. The DNA for the CDR3 is TGTGCCAGCAGTTTGGACAGGAGGAACACTGAAGCTTTCTTT.

This clonotype was picked up a small number of times. This chain uses TRBV7-3 with TRBJ2-5, with D perhaps assigned TRBD1 or TRBD2 (5 bases each). With 2 bases removed from V and 1 base from J, the gap between germline ends came to 5 bases. The CDR3 is made up of 13 amino acids. Per the germline V gene, CDR1 is SGHTA and CDR2 is FQGTGA. The CDR3 here is CASSLGGQETQYF. CDR3 sequence (DNA): TGTGCCAGCAGCTTAGGGGGCCAAGAGACCCAGTACTTC.

The chain combines TRBV20-1 with TRBJ1-4; 7 bases align to TRBD1. V gave up 5 bases and J gave up 5 bases; unmatched junction bases: 2. The CDR3 spans 12 residues. From germline, CDR1 is DFQATT and CDR2 SNEGSKA (reference sequence). CDR3 sequence reads: CSAPTGNEKLFF. CDR3 DNA sequence: TGCAGTGCTCCGACAGGGAATGAAAAACTGTTTTTT.

This chain connects TRBV20-1 to TRBJ2-5; D may match TRBD1 or TRBD2 (6 bases each). The V end was cut by 0 bases, the J end by 2 bases, with 13 bases between. Germline CDR1 DFQATT, CDR2 SNEGSKA (reference sequence). The CDR3 length is 15 residues. The CDR3 here is CSARDYGGGQETQYF. In DNA, the CDR3 is TGCAGTGCTAGAGATTATGGAGGGGGGCAAGAGACCCAGTACTTC.

This clonotype was seen ten or more times. The rearrangement links TRBV20-1 to TRBJ1-5; D remains unclear. Germline CDR1 and CDR2: DFQATT and SNEGSKA (reference sequence). This CDR3 comprises 15 residues. The V end lost 3 bases, the J end lost 3 bases, and 15 bases lay between the germline ends. This chain's CDR3 is CSASFGVGNNQPQHF. Here the CDR3 DNA reads TGCAGTGCTAGTTTCGGGGTTGGTAACAATCAGCCCCAGCATTTT.

This clonotype was observed a few times. The chain is built from TRBV10-3 and TRBJ2-2; tentatively, D is TRBD1 (6 bases). In germline, CDR1 is ENHRY, CDR2 SYGVKD. V lost 6 bases to trimming and J lost 8 bases, with 10 bases between them. There are 12 residues in the CDR3. CDR3 sequence (DNA): TGTGCCATCAGGACCGGGACAGGGGAGCTGTTTTTT. Translating it yields CAIRTGTGELFF.

The rearrangement uses TRBV3-1 and TRBJ2-1; TRBD2 agrees at 7 bases. The junction had 5 bases not matched to a gene; V was cut back by 1 base and J by 8 bases. This CDR3 is 14 amino acids long. The germline gives CDR1 LGHDT, CDR2 YNNKEL (reference sequence). CDR3 loop: CASSQGIAGDEQFF. The CDR3 nucleotides read TGTGCCAGCAGCCAAGGAATCGCGGGAGATGAGCAGTTCTTC.

J is TRBJ2-5 and V is TRBV20-1; 9 nucleotides agree with TRBD1. Germline V gene data show CDR1 as DFQATT and CDR2 as SNEGSKA (reference sequence). J was trimmed by 3 bases and V by 6 bases; bases with no gene match: 14. The CDR3 is made up of 16 amino acids. The CDR3: CSASALRGQGKETQYF. CDR3 coding DNA: TGCAGTGCCAGCGCCCTTCGGGGACAGGGAAAAGAGACCCAGTACTTC.

The chain combines TRBV20-1 with TRBJ1-2; TRBD1 is a possible D gene (6 bases). The V and J ends lost 0 bases and 5 bases respectively, with 16 bases between them. This CDR3 has 15 amino acids. Germline V gene lookup returns CDR1 DFQATT and CDR2 SNEGSKA (reference sequence). Here the CDR3 reads CSAREDSRSGYGYTF. The CDR3 region has the DNA TGCAGTGCTAGAGAGGACAGCCGATCCGGGTATGGCTACACCTTC.

This clonotype was seen more than once but under ten times. An end of the junction differs from the germline gene, which may be a read error. This rearrangement joins TRBV6-1 to TRBJ2-2; 8 nucleotides align to TRBD2. The germline V gene has CDR1 MNHNS and CDR2 SASEGT. The length of the CDR3 is 17 residues. CDR3 sequence reads: CASRPGRGGDEHRGAVF. In nucleotides, the CDR3 is TGTGCCAGCAGGCCCGGGAGGGGGGGCGATGAGCACCGGGGAGCTGTTTTT.

To note about this clonotype: The junction shows a germline mismatch at one end, possibly a read error. CDR3 in DNA: TGCGGCGTAAGGGTCGAGGACGAGCAGTACTTC. Translation: CGVRVEDEQYF. This chain uses TRBV29-1 with TRBJ2-7; D not certain. There are 11 residues in the CDR3. Germline CDR1 SQVTM, CDR2 ANQGSEA.

At least ten counts were recorded for this clonotype. Possible read error: a much larger clone is one base away. The V gene is TRBV29-1, the J gene TRBJ2-7, with D perhaps matching TRBD1 (6 bases). This CDR3 contains 12 residues. The ends were cut back, 7 bases at V and 6 bases at J, with 16 bases in the middle. Germline lookup yields CDR1 SQVTM and CDR2 ANQGSEA. The CDR3 region is CSAEREGVEQYF. In DNA form, the CDR3 reads TGCAGCGCCGAGCGAGAGGGGGTCGAGCAGTACTTC.

This clonotype was counted between two and nine times. A read error may be the cause here, since a much bigger clone is one base away. This rearrangement joins TRBV9 to TRBJ2-7, with 9 bases identical to TRBD2. The V gene's germline CDR1 is SGDLS and CDR2 YYNGEE. Trimming cost V 0 bases and J 5 bases; bases outside gene matches: 3. This CDR3 contains 14 residues. CDR3 region: CASSVGGLAHEQYV. The CDR3 DNA reads TGTGCCAGCAGCGTAGGGGGACTAGCACACGAGCAGTACGTC.

This rearrangement joins TRBV20-1 to TRBJ1-1; D unresolved. Trimming shortened V by 5 bases and J by 1 base, and 8 bases separated the two germline ends. Per the germline V gene, CDR1 is DFQATT and CDR2 is SNEGSKA (reference sequence). The CDR3 contains 12 residues. Here the CDR3 reads CSARQPNTEAFF. The CDR3 DNA follows: TGCAGTGCTCGACAACCGAACACTGAAGCTTTCTTT.

This chain joins TRBV7-2 and TRBJ1-2; TRBD1 aligns across 7 bases. CDR3 size: 13 residues. Germline CDR1 and CDR2: SGHTA and FQGNSA. Trimming removed 5 bases from V and 4 bases from J; junction bases left unmatched: 4. CDR3 protein: CASSIYRGYGYTF. CDR3 bases: TGTGCCAGCAGCATTTACAGGGGCTATGGCTACACCTTC. The full variable domain, in which reference TRBV7-2 and TRBJ1-2 provide the parts outside the CDR3, is GAGVSQSPSNKVTEKGKDVELRCDPISGHTALYWYRQSLGQGLEFLIYFQGNSAPDKSGLPSDRFSAERTGGSVSTLTIQRTQQEDSAVYLCASSIYRGYGYTFGSGTRLTVV.

The gene calls are TRBV5-1 and TRBJ2-1; 11 positions match TRBD2. Germline loops: CDR1 SGHRS, CDR2 YFSETQ. There are 15 residues in the CDR3. V shed 5 bases, J shed 6 bases, and the junction held 7 bases outside the gene matches. The CDR3 protein is CASSKLAGDTNEQFF. CDR3 DNA sequence: TGCGCCAGCAGTAAACTAGCGGGAGACACCAATGAGCAGTTCTTC.

This chain links TRBV6-1 with TRBJ2-1; 9 nucleotides match TRBD2. There are 15 residues in the CDR3. Germline trimming cut 2 bases from V and 8 bases from J; bases unmatched to any gene: 7. The germline V gene encodes CDR1 MNHNS and CDR2 SASEGT. The CDR3 protein is CASSEILAGGDEQFF. DNA for the CDR3: TGTGCCAGCAGTGAAATCCTTGCGGGAGGGGATGAGCAGTTCTTC.

This clonotype has at least ten counts. This chain connects TRBV7-2 to TRBJ2-7; the D is unclear. The CDR3 runs to 12 residues. Germline CDR1 reads SGHTA; CDR2 reads FQGNSA. Trimming pared 2 bases from V and 4 bases from J, leaving 6 bases between. The CDR3 DNA follows: TGTGCCAGCAGCTTAACGGGTTACGAGCAGTACTTC. Amino acid sequence: CASSLTGYEQYF.

In this sample, this clonotype turned up a few times. This could be a read error, since a much larger clone is one nucleotide away. The rearrangement uses TRBV5-4 and TRBJ2-7, with 8 bases identical to TRBD2. The V gene's germline CDR1 is SGHNT and CDR2 YYREEE (reference sequence). With V trimmed by 0 bases and J by 4 bases, 6 bases remained unmatched. The CDR3 contains 15 residues. Written as DNA, the CDR3 is TGTGCCAGCAGCTTGGTCGGGGGGGCCGGGTACGAGCAGTACGTC. Translating it yields CASSLVGGAGYEQYV.

Many counts were recorded for this clonotype. The chain employs TRBV6-1 and TRBJ2-7; the match to TRBD2 covers 8 bases. V trimming: 5 bases; J trimming: 4 bases; junction bases outside the gene matches: 10. The CDR3 loop spans 15 amino acids. Germline V gives CDR1 MNHNS, CDR2 SASEGT. The CDR3, as DNA: TGTGCCAGCAGTAAACTAGCGGCAAATAGATACGAGCAGTACTTC. Its protein is CASSKLAANRYEQYF.

The J gene is TRBJ1-6, the V gene TRBV14, with a possible D match to TRBD1 (6 bases). V gave up 3 bases and J gave up 8 bases, with 11 bases separating them. Germline assignment: CDR1 SGHDN and CDR2 FVKESK. This CDR3 region has 14 residues. Here the CDR3 reads CASSQDRTYSPLHF. The CDR3 DNA reads as TGTGCCAGCAGCCAGGACAGAACTTATTCACCCCTCCACTTT.

A note on this clonotype: A much bigger clone sits one base away, suggesting this may be a read error. V usage is TRBV9 and J usage is TRBJ1-1, with 7 positions matching TRBD1. The V gene end was trimmed by 3 bases and the J gene end by 5 bases; junction bases not matched to a gene: 7. CDR1 and CDR2 from the germline V gene are SGDLS and YYNGEE. The CDR3 runs 14 residues. For the CDR3, the DNA is TGTGCCAGCAGCGCAGTCACAGGGGATACTGAAGCTTTCTTT. Translated, it gives CASSAVTGDTEAFF.

The rearrangement joins TRBV7-3 to TRBJ1-6; D unclear. The CDR3 is 13 residues long. CDR1 is SGHTA and CDR2 is FQGTGA in the germline V gene. V lost 8 bases and J 10 bases, leaving 15 bases between the germline ends. Written as DNA, the CDR3 is TGTGCCAGCTATACGGGCGGGCGGTCACCCCTCCACTTT. Its protein is CASYTGGRSPLHF.